The 11 T cell receptor beta chains below come from one sample, sequenced in a study of early T cells in non-severe SARS-CoV-2 infection. One entry per CDR3 protein, called by TCRdb with MiXCR from the 5' RACE reads. This table has 28,000 or so distinct CDR3 sequences, over 6.5% appearing once. Sequenced: whole blood. The receptors stem from an adult who was a healthcare worker with PCR-confirmed SARS-CoV-2 infection or an uninfected control (not recorded which).

This chain joins TRBV5-1 and TRBJ2-3, with TRBD2 matching over 7 bases. The CDR3 runs to 16 residues. The germline gives CDR1 SGHRS, CDR2 YFSETQ. V was pared by 4 bases and J by 3 bases, with 11 bases of the junction left unmatched. CDR3 region: CASSTYPSRGTDTQYF. The CDR3 coding sequence is TGCGCCAGCAGCACCTACCCCTCGCGGGGGACAGATACGCAGTATTTT. The full variable domain, rest sourced from reference TRBV5-1 and TRBJ2-3, is KAGVTQTPRYLIKTRGQQVTLSCSPISGHRSVSWYQQTPGQGLQFLFEYFSETQRNKGNFPGRFSGRQFSNSRSEMNVSTLELGDSALYLCASSTYPSRGTDTQYFGPGTRLTVL.

This clonotype came up many times. The genes are TRBV6-2 or TRBV6-3 and TRBJ2-1, with 8 bases lining up with TRBD2. The CDR3 extends over 15 amino acids. V lost 2 bases, J lost 8 bases, and 8 bases stayed unmatched. Germline V gene sequence: CDR1 MNHEY, CDR2 SVGEGT. CDR3 sequence (DNA): TGTGCCAGCAGTTACGGTACGGGGGGGGTTGATGAGCAGTTCTTC. Its translation: CASSYGTGGVDEQFF.

This clonotype has more than one count but fewer than ten. The rearrangement uses TRBV7-9 and TRBJ2-3; 12 positions match TRBD1. This CDR3 spans 15 amino acids. J gave up 5 bases and V 5 bases, and 5 bases lay outside the gene matches. Germline assignment: CDR1 SEHNR and CDR2 FQNEAQ (reference sequence). CDR3 loop: CASSARDRGLDTQYF. DNA for the CDR3: TGTGCCAGCAGCGCCAGGGACAGGGGGCTAGATACGCAGTATTTT.

This clonotype was recorded many times. This chain joins TRBV10-3 and TRBJ2-7; 8 bases are shared with TRBD2. Looked up from germline, CDR1 is ENHRY and CDR2 is SYGVKD. The CDR3 is made up of 15 amino acids. V gave up 2 bases and J gave up 4 bases; unmatched junction bases: 7. Written as DNA, the CDR3 is TGTGCCATCAGTGAGCCGGGACTAGAGGTTTACGAGCAGTACTTC. As protein: CAISEPGLEVYEQYF.

This clonotype was seen a handful of times. The chain carries TRBV7-2 and TRBJ1-6; a possible D gene is TRBD1 (5 bases). The CDR3 has 12 residues. Germline assignment: CDR1 SGHTA and CDR2 FQGNSA. V was shortened by 5 bases and J by 14 bases, with 13 bases between the two germline ends. The CDR3 reads CASSAFGGTLHF. The CDR3 DNA is TGTGCCAGCAGCGCATTTGGGGGAACCCTCCACTTT.

This clonotype was seen a few times. This may come from a read error, since a much larger clone is one base off. CDR3 nucleotide sequence: TGTGCCAGCAGCACCCAAACAGGGGATTATGAGCAGTTCTTC. Translating it yields CASSTQTGDYEQFF. This chain links TRBV7-8 with TRBJ2-1, with 7 bases matching TRBD1. CDR3 size: 14 residues. Per germline, CDR1 SGHVS and CDR2 FQNEAQ. Trimming cost V 5 bases and J 8 bases; bases outside gene matches: 9.

The rearrangement links TRBV2 to TRBJ2-5; D gene ambiguous. This CDR3 comprises 15 residues. V was clipped by 0 bases and J by 5 bases, with 13 bases between them. Germline V gene lookup returns CDR1 SNHLY and CDR2 FYNNEI. The CDR3 here is CASSEALSATETQYF. For the CDR3, the DNA is TGTGCCAGCAGTGAAGCGCTCAGCGCTACTGAGACCCAGTACTTC.

This clonotype was observed a few times. The V and J genes are TRBV7-9 and TRBJ1-6; TRBD1 agrees at 10 bases. Trimming took 6 bases from V and 8 from J; bases not matched to a gene: 7. Germline V gene sequence: CDR1 SEHNR, CDR2 FQNEAQ (reference sequence). This CDR3 is built from 15 residues. The CDR3 DNA sequence: TGTGCCAGCAGTCCTAAGACAGGGGGCGATTCACCCCTCCACTTT. It is translated as CASSPKTGGDSPLHF.

The table lists this clonotype with many counts. The rearrangement links TRBV6-1 to TRBJ2-3; TRBD1 matches at 8 bases. Germline V gives CDR1 MNHNS, CDR2 SASEGT. The CDR3 covers 13 residues. V lost 4 bases to trimming and J lost 11 bases; unmatched junction nucleotides: 8. The CDR3 bases are TGTGCCAGCAGTGTCATAGTACAGGGGGTGCAGTATTTT. It specifies CASSVIVQGVQYF.

This clonotype was detected many times. This chain uses TRBV7-8 with TRBJ1-2; D may be TRBD1 (5 bases). V was shortened by 5 bases and J by 0 bases, with 16 bases between the two germline ends. Germline CDR1 is SGHVS and CDR2 is FQNEAQ. This CDR3 spans 16 amino acids. In nucleotides, the CDR3 is TGTGCCAGCAGCGTATACAGGATTACAACTAACTATGGCTACACCTTC. Amino acid sequence: CASSVYRITTNYGYTF.

This clonotype was observed many times. The chain combines TRBV7-2 with TRBJ2-1; D is perhaps TRBD2 (5 bases). This CDR3 has 13 amino acids. Germline V gene lookup returns CDR1 SGHTA and CDR2 FQGNSA. Deletions cut 5 bases from V and 6 bases from J, with 11 bases between. The CDR3 nucleotides read TGTGCCAGCAGCAGGACTGGGCCCAATGAGCAGTTCTTC. As protein: CASSRTGPNEQFF.